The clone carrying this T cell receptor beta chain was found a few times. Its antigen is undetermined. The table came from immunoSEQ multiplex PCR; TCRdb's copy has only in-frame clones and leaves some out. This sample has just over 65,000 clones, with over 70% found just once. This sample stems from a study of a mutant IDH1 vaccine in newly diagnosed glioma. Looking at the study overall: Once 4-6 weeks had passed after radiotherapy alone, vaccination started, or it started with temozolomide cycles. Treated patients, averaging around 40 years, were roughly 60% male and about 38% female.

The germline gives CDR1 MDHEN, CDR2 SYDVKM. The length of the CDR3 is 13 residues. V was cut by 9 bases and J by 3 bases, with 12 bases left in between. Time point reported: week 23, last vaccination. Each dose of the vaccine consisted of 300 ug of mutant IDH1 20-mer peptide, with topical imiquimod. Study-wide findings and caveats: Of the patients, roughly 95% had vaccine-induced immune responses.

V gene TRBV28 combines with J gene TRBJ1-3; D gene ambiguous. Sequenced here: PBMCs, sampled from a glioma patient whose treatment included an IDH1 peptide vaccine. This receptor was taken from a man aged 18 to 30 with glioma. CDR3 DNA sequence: TGTGCCAGTTCCCCCTCCATTGGAAACACCATATATTTT. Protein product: CASSPSIGNTIYF.